The clone carrying this TCR beta chain occurred a few times. The antigen remains unidentified. The data derive from a study of identical twins. Template switching supplied a universal primer site; unique molecular identifiers were carried on the cDNA. TCRdb recomputed calls from the 5' RACE reads with MiXCR, one row per CDR3 protein. The sample holds about 260,000 distinct CDR3 sequences, 7% seen once. The germline gives CDR1 DFQATT, CDR2 SNEGSKA (reference sequence). V lost 2 bases and J lost 6, with 14 bases in between. CDR3 length: 15 residues. Study observations and caveats: Findings came from cross-sectional statistics, without long-term follow-up of donors. Because invariant MAIT and iNKT cells could be present, zero-insertion analyses could be partly confounded.

This sample also appeared in a second study, on yellow fever vaccine responses in identical twins. From that paper: Vaccine T cell responses of twins reportedly seemed partly convergent and partly personalized.

Sequencing used memory (CD45RO+) T cells sorted from blood. The rearrangement joins TRBV20-1 to TRBJ1-6; no reliable D call. This receptor was taken from a woman younger than 35 in good health. The CDR3 nucleotides are TGCAGTGCTAGACGAGGGAGCGGGCTTAATTCACCCCTCCACTTT. Protein sequence: CSARRGSGLNSPLHF.